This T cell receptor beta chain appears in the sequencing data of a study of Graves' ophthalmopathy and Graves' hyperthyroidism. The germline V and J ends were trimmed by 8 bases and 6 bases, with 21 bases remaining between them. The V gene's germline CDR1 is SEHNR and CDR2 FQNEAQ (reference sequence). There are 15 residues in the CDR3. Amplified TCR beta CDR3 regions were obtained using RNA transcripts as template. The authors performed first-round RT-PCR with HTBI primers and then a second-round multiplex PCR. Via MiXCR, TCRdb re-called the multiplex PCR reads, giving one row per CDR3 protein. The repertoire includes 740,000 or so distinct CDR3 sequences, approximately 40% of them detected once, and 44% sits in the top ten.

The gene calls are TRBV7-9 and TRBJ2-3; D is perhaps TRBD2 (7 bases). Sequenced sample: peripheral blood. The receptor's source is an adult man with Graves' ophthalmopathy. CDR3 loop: CASGRLGGPRDTQYF. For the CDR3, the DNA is TGTGCCAGCGGAAGGTTGGGGGGGCCGCGGGATACGCAGTATTTT.